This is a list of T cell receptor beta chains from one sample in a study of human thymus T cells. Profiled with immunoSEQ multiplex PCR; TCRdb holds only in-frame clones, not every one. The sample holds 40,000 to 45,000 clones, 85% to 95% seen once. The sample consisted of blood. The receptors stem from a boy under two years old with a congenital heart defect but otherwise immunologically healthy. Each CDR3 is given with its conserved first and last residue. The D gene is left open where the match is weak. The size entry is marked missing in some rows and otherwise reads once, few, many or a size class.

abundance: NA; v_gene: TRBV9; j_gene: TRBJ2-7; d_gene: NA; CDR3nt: TGTGCCAGCAGCGTAGCGGCGGACCCCTACGAGCAGTACTTC; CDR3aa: CASSVAADPYEQYF
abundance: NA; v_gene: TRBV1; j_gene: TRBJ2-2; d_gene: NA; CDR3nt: TGCACCAGCAGCCAAGAACCGGGACTAGCGGGGGGGCCGGGCACCGGGGAGCTGTTTTTT; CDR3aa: CTSSQEPGLAGGPGTGELFF
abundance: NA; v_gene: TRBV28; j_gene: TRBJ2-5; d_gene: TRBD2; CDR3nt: TGTGCCAGCAGTTTAAGCGGGGGAGAGACCCAGTACTTC; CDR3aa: CASSLSGGETQYF
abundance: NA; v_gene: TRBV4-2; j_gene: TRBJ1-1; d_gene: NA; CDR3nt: TGTGCCAGCAGCCAAGGTGGGTGGTTAGTGATGAACACTGAAGCTTTCTTT; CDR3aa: CASSQGGWLVMNTEAFF
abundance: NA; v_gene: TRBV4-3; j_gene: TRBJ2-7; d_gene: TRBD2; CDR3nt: TGCGCCAGCAGCCAAGAGCTAGCGGGGGTATATGTGCAGTACTTC; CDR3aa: CASSQELAGVYVQYF
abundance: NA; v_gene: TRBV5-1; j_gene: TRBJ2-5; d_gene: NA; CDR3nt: TGCGCCAGCAGCTTGGCGGGCAGGGGAGGGCAAGAGACCCAGTACTTC; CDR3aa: CASSLAGRGGQETQYF
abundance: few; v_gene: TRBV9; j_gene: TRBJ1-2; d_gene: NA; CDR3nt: TGTGCCAGCAGCGTAGAGGTTAGGTCGGGACTTCGTGGCTACACCTTC; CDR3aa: CASSVEVRSGLRGYTF
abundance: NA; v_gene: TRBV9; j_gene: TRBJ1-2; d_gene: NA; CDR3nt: TGTGCCAGCAGCGCCGCCGGGTCCCAGGGGATGAACTATGGCTACACCTTC; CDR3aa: CASSAAGSQGMNYGYTF
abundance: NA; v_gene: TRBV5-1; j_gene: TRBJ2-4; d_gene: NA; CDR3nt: TGCGCCAGCAGCTTGTCAATTGGGAAGGATAGGAACATTCAGTACTTC; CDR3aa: CASSLSIGKDRNIQYF
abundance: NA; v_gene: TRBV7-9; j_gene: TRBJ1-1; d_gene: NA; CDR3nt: TGTGCCAGCAGACCCGCAGGGAACACTGAAGCTTTCTTT; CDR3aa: CASRPAGNTEAFF
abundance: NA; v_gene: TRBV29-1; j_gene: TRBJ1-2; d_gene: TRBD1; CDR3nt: TGCAGCGCCCAGACAGGGGGCGCGGGTGGCTACACCTTC; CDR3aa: CSAQTGGAGGYTF
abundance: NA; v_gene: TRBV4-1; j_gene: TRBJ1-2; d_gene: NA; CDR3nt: TGCGCCAGCAGCCCGGTTTATGTTGTTCAGAAGGTAGGAAAGATCTCTGGCTACACCTTC; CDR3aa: CASSPVYVVQKVGKISGYTF
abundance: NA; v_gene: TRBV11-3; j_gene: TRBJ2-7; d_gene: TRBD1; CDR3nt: TGTGCCAGCAGCTTAGGGCAGGGGGCGGACGAGCAGTACTTC; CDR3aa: CASSLGQGADEQYF
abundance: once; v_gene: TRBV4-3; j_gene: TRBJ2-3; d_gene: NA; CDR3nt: TGCGCCAGCAGCGCGCTCCCGCTGAATACGCAGTATTTT; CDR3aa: CASSALPLNTQYF
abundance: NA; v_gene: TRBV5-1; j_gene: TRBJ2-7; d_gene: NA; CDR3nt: TGCGCCAGCAGCTTGGGACACTCCTACGAGCAGTACTTC; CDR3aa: CASSLGHSYEQYF
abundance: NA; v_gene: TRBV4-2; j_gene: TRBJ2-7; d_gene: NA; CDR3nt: TGTGCCAGCAGCCACAACCCCGCCTACGAGCAGTACTTC; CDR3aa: CASSHNPAYEQYF
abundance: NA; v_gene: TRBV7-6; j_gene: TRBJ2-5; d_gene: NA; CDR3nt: TGTGCCAGCAGCTTAGAGGTGGGGCGAGGGGAGACCCAGTACTTC; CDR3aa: CASSLEVGRGETQYF
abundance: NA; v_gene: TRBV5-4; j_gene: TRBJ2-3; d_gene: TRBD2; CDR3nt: TGTGCCAGCAGCTTGGAAGCGGGAACCACAGATACGCAGTATTTT; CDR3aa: CASSLEAGTTDTQYF
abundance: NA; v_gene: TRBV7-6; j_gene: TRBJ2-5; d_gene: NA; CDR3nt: TGTGCCAGCAGCGTCCGTCGTCAAGAGGCCGCAGAGACCCAGTACTTC; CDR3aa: CASSVRRQEAAETQYF
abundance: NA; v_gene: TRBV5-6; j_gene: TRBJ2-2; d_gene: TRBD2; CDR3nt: TGTGCCAGCAGCTTGGACGGGGGGGTCACCGGGGAGCTGTTTTTT; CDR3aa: CASSLDGGVTGELFF
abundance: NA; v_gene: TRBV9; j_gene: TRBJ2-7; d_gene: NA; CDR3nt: TGTGCCAGCAGCGTAGCACCCTGGCGGGGGCGGGACGAGCAGTACTTC; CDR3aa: CASSVAPWRGRDEQYF
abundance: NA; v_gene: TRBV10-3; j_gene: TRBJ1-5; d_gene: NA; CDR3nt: TGTGCCATCAGTGAGGGATATAGCAATCAGCCCCAGCATTTT; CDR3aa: CAISEGYSNQPQHF
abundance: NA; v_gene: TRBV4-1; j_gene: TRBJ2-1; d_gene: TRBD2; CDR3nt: TGCGCCAGCAGCCGGTCTAGCGGGGGGGCCAATGAGCAGTTCTTC; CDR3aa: CASSRSSGGANEQFF
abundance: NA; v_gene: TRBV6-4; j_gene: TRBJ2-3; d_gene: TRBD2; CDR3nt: TGTGCCAGCAGTGACCCAGGGACTAGCGGGGGAAGCACAGATACGCAGTATTTT; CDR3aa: CASSDPGTSGGSTDTQYF
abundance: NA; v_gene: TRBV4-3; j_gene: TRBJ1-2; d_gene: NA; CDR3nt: TGCGCCAGCAGCCATTCCGGGACTAACTATGGCTACACCTTC; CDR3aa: CASSHSGTNYGYTF
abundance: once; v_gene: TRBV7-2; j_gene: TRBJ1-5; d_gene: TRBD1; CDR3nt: TGTGCCAGCAGCCCTCGGACAGGGGATCAGCCCCAGCATTTT; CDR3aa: CASSPRTGDQPQHF
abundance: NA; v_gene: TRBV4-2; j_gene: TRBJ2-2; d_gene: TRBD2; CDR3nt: TGTGCCAGCAGCCAAGACTCTAGCGGGGGCTCCGACACCGGGGAGCTGTTTTTT; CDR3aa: CASSQDSSGGSDTGELFF
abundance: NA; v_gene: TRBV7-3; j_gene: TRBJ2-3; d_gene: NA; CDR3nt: TGTGCCAGCAGCCCGGGTCAGGCGGCCCCAGATACGCAGTATTTT; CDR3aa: CASSPGQAAPDTQYF
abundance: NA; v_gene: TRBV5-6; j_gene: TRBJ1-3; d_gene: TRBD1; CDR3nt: TGTGCCAGCAGCTTGGAGGGCAGGGGGGAAAACACCATATATTTT; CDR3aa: CASSLEGRGENTIYF
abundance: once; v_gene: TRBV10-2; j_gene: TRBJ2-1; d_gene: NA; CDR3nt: TGCGCCAGCAGTGAGCACAATGAGCAGTTCTTC; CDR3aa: CASSEHNEQFF
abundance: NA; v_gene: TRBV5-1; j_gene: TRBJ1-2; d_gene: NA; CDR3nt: TGCGCCAGCAGCTTGGCAGGGGCTGGGGCTTATGGCTACACCTTC; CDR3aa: CASSLAGAGAYGYTF
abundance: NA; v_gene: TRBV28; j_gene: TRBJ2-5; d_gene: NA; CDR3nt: TGTGCCAGCAGTTTATTTGCGGAGACCCAGTACTTC; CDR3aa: CASSLFAETQYF
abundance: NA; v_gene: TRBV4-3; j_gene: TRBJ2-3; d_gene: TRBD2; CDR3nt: TGCGCCAGCAGCCCTAGCGGGGGAACAGATACGCAGTATTTT; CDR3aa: CASSPSGGTDTQYF
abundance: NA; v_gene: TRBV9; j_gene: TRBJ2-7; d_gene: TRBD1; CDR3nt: TGTGCCAGCAGCGAAGAGACAGGGGGCCCTATCTACGAGCAGTACTTC; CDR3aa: CASSEETGGPIYEQYF
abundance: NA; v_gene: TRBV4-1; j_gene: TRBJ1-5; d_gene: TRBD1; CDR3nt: TGCGCCAGCAGCCAGGTGTACAGGGGGGGGCAGCCCCAGCATTTT; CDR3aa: CASSQVYRGGQPQHF
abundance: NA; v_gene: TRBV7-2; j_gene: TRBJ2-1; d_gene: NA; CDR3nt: TGTGCCAGCAGCTTAGTTTCTTGGGGCAATGAGCAGTTCTTC; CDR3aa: CASSLVSWGNEQFF
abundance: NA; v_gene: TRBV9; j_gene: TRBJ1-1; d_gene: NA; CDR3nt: TGTGCCAGCAGCCTTTCCGGTAGGGGGTACACTGAAGCTTTCTTT; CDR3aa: CASSLSGRGYTEAFF
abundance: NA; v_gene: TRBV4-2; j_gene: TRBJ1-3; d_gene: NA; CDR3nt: TGTGCCAGCAGCCAAGAGTTAGGAAACACCATATATTTT; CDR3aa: CASSQELGNTIYF